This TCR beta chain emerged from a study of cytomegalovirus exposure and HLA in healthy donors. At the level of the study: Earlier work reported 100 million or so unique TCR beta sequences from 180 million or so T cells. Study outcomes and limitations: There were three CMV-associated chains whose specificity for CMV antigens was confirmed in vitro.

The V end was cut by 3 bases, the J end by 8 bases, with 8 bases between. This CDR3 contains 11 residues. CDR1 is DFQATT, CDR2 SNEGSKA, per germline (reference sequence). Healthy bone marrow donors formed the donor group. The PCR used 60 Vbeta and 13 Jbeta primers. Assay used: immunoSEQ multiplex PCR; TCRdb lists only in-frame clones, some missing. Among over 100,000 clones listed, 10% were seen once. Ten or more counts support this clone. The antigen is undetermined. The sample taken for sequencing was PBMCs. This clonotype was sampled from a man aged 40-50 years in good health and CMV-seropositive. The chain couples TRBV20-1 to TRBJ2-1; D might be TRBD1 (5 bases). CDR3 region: CSASWGHEQFF. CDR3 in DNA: TGCAGTGCTAGTTGGGGCCATGAGCAGTTCTTC.